This T cell receptor (beta chain) was recorded in a study of T cell responses to AZD1222 COVID-19 vaccine. The germline V gene has CDR1 GTSNPN and CDR2 SVGIG (reference sequence). This CDR3 region has 13 residues. The ends were cut back, 2 bases at V and 3 bases at J, with 8 bases in the middle. Sequenced by immunoSEQ multiplex PCR; TCRdb stores in-frame clones only, minus some. This sample has some 150,000 clones; 75% to 95% occur once, and the top ten carry about 3%. Sample: peripheral blood, taken on day 0 of MenACWY control vaccination. The V and J genes are TRBV30 and TRBJ1-5; D unclear. The origin of this receptor is an adult in good health. CDR3 protein: CAWSRQVNQPQHF. Written as DNA, the CDR3 is TGTGCCTGGAGTCGACAAGTCAATCAGCCCCAGCATTTT.